This T cell receptor (beta chain) was sequenced during a study of shared clonotypes between healthy human individuals. Study background: Samples came from a couple of female and three male donors aged 18 to 49. Broader study findings: Against clonotypes common to all four donors, non-shared ones had lower generation probabilities.

V dropped 1 base and J dropped 4; count of bases not matched to a gene: 4. Germline assignment: CDR1 MGHRA and CDR2 YSYEKL. The CDR3 covers 16 residues. In the original analysis: Sequence data from immunoSEQ were junction-only and lacked quality scores; consequently, filtering differed. Profiled with immunoSEQ multiplex PCR; TCRdb holds only in-frame clones, not every one. D and trimming come from the DNA, and the V and J calls and clone size come from that table. Of around 2,000,000 clones in the sample, about 95% are singletons; the top ten hold approximately 1.2%. In regard to this clone: The antigen is undetermined.

CD45RO-negative cells were positively selected for CCR7, leaving out terminally differentiated effector memory CD45RA+ cells. The healthy adult donors were HIV-negative and reported no recent acute infections or vaccinations. The sequencing input was naive CD8+ T cells sorted from blood. This chain connects TRBV4-1 to TRBJ2-1, with 10 positions matching TRBD1. The sequence derives from a young man in good health. The CDR3 loop is CASSQGTGGGYNEQFF. The CDR3 DNA follows: TGCGCCAGCAGCCAAGGGACAGGGGGAGGATACAATGAGCAGTTCTTC.